This T cell receptor beta chain was sequenced in a study of shared clonotypes between healthy human individuals. Study as a whole: Researchers drew samples from a couple of women and three men aged 18 to 49.

Authors' data handling: ImmunoSEQ only sent back junction sequences with no quality scores, so filtering was done differently. Sequencing was performed with immunoSEQ multiplex PCR; in TCRdb, only in-frame clones are kept and a portion is missing. The DNA was the basis for D and trimming; V, J and clone size are from that table. The sample gives 600,000 to 800,000 clones, roughly 72% of which show up once; around 1.7% is in the top ten. Points from the study as a whole: It was only blood that was sampled, and tissue repertoires likely differ.

In regard to this clone: As yet, its antigen is unknown.

Germline values: CDR1 KGHSH, CDR2 LQKENI. The germline V and J ends were trimmed by 2 bases and 5 bases, with 6 bases remaining between them. This CDR3 has 13 residues. Everyone who donated was a Caucasian adult who lived in Nashville, Tennessee. The sequenced sample consisted of memory CD4+ T cells sorted from blood. Regarding subset: CD45RA-negative fraction. The sequence derives from a woman younger than 45 in good health. This chain links TRBV18 with TRBJ2-2; D gene uncertain. CDR3 residues: CASSPEGTGELFF. Written as DNA, the CDR3 is TGTGCCAGCTCACCAGAAGGAACCGGGGAGCTGTTTTTT.